Each of the 9 T cell receptor beta chains below was sequenced from the same sample in a study of PD-L1 blockade in urothelial cancer. Some clones are missing from TCRdb's copy, which holds only in-frame ones; the method was immunoSEQ multiplex PCR. Among roughly 43,000 clones listed, around 81% were seen once. Time point: pretreatment peripheral blood. The specimen comprised PBMCs, sampled around atezolizumab (anti-PD-L1) treatment. Receptors were obtained from a man between 60 and 75 years old with urothelial cancer.

This chain uses TRBV5-6 with TRBJ2-5; no firm D call. The germline CDR1 and CDR2 sequences are SGHDT and YYEEEE. Deletions cut 2 bases from V and 4 bases from J, with 3 bases between. The CDR3 has 11 amino acids. The CDR3 here is CASSFGETQYF. The CDR3 DNA sequence: TGTGCCAGCAGCTTCGGAGAGACCCAGTACTTC.

The chain couples TRBV7-2 to TRBJ2-5, with D possibly matching TRBD2 (6 bases). This CDR3 spans 14 amino acids. The germline V and J ends were trimmed by 1 base and 4 bases, with 10 bases remaining between them. Germline V gene data show CDR1 as SGHTA and CDR2 as FQGNSA. The CDR3 coding sequence is TGTGCCAGCAGCTTAGAGGCGGGGCTAGAGACCCAGTACTTC. It translates to CASSLEAGLETQYF.

This clone came up a few times. The chain links TRBV28 to TRBJ2-3, with 8 bases aligning to TRBD2. CDR1 is MDHEN and CDR2 is SYDVKM in the germline V gene. V was pared by 5 bases and J by 4 bases, with 2 bases of the junction left unmatched. The CDR3 totals 13 residues. CDR3 coding DNA: TGTGCCAGCAGTACGGGGGGGTCAGATACGCAGTATTTT. Translating it yields CASSTGGSDTQYF.

V and J are TRBV6-5 and TRBJ2-7, with 8 bases fitting TRBD2. Germline V CDR1 and CDR2: MNHEY, SVGAGI. The CDR3 sequence is 13 residues long. V shed 6 bases, J shed 7 bases, and the junction held 8 bases outside the gene matches. CDR3 protein: CASSHPGTSEQYF. The CDR3 DNA is TGTGCCAGCAGCCACCCCGGGACTAGTGAGCAGTACTTC.

This chain joins TRBV7-9 and TRBJ1-6; perhaps TRBD1 as D (5 bases). There are 14 residues in the CDR3. The germline gives CDR1 SEHNR, CDR2 FQNEAQ (reference sequence). Trimming removed 5 bases from V and 10 bases from J, with 15 bases in between. DNA for the CDR3: TGTGCCAGCAGCCTCACCGGGGGGAGGTCACCCCTCCACTTT. This sequence encodes CASSLTGGRSPLHF.

This sequence joins TRBV28 and TRBJ2-7; 7 bases match TRBD1. CDR1 is MDHEN and CDR2 is SYDVKM in the germline V gene. This CDR3 has 12 amino acids. The V and J ends lost 5 bases and 5 bases, in that order; junction bases with no gene match: 3. The CDR3 spells CASSITGDEQYF. In DNA form, the CDR3 reads TGTGCCAGCAGTATAACAGGGGACGAGCAGTACTTC.

The chain has TRBV6-1 and TRBJ2-2, with 9 bases identical to TRBD1. Trimming took 8 bases from V and 5 from J; bases not matched to a gene: 6. Germline V lookup: CDR1 MNHNS, CDR2 SASEGT. This CDR3 spans 14 amino acids. CDR3 sequence: CASATGGMTGELFF. CDR3 sequence (DNA): TGTGCCAGCGCGACAGGGGGTATGACCGGGGAGCTGTTTTTT.

The chain has TRBV21-1 and TRBJ2-3; TRBD1, the table's D call, lacks a check against the DNA. TRBV21-1 is a recognized pseudogene. This CDR3 region has 19 residues. The chain's CDR3 is CASSPNFRQTIQPTDTQYF. In DNA form, the CDR3 reads TGTGCCAGCAGCCCTAATTTTAGACAGACGATACAGCCCACAGATACGCAGTATTTT.

This clone has just one count. This chain connects TRBV28 to TRBJ2-5, with 8 nucleotides matching TRBD2. The CDR3 has 15 residues. Looked up from germline, CDR1 is MDHEN and CDR2 is SYDVKM. J lost 0 bases, V lost 8 bases, and 8 bases had no gene match. The CDR3 loop is CASSRGGFDQETQYF. CDR3 sequence (DNA): TGTGCCAGCTCCCGGGGGGGGTTCGACCAAGAGACCCAGTACTTC.